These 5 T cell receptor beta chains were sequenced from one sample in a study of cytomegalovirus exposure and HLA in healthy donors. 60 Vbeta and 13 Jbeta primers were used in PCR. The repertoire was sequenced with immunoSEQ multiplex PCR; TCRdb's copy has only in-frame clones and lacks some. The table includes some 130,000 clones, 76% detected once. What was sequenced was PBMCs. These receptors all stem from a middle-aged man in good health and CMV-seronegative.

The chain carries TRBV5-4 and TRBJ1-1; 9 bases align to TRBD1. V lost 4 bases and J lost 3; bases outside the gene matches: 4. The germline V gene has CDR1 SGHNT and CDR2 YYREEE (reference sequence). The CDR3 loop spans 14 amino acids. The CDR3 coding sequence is TGTGCCAGCAGCCGGGACAGGGAGGACACTGAAGCTTTCTTT. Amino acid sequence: CASSRDREDTEAFF.

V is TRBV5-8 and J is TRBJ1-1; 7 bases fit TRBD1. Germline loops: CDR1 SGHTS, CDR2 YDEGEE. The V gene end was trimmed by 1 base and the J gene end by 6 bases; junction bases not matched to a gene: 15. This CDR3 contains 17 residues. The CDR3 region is CASSLPPRTGEGAEAFF. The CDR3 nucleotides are TGTGCCAGCAGCTTGCCCCCCCGGACAGGAGAAGGGGCTGAAGCTTTCTTT.

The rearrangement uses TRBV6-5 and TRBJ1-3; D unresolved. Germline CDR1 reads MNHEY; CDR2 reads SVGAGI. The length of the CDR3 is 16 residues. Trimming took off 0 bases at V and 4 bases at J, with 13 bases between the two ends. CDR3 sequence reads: CASSYSKRVSGNTIYF. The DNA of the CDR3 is TGTGCCAGCAGTTACTCGAAGCGCGTCAGCGGAAACACCATATATTTT.

The CDR3 DNA reads as TGTGCCACCAGCAGAGATGTGGGGGGGACCTACAATGAGCAGTTCTTC. Translating gives CATSRDVGGTYNEQFF. V usage is TRBV15 and J usage is TRBJ2-1, with TRBD2 matching over 7 bases. After removal of 0 bases from V and 2 bases from J, the junction contained 4 bases not matched to a gene. Germline CDR1 and CDR2: LNHNV and YYDKDF (reference sequence). The CDR3 has 16 amino acids. Full variable domain (missing parts from reference TRBV15 and TRBJ2-1): DAMVIQNPRYQVTQFGKPVTLSCSQTLNHNVMYWYQQKSSQAPKLLFHYYDKDFNNEADTPDNFQSRRPNTSFCFLDIRSPGLGDTAMYLCATSRDVGGTYNEQFFGPGTRLTVL.

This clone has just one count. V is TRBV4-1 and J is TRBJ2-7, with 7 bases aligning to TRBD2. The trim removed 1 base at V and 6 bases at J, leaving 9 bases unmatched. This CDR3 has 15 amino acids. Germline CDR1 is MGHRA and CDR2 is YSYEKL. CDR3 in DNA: TGCGCCAGCAGCCAAGGGGAGGGCCCCCGGACCGAGCAGTACTTC. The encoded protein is CASSQGEGPRTEQYF.